Listed here are 3 T cell receptor beta chains from one sample, sequenced in a study of blood T cell repertoires in COVID-19. Only in-frame clones appear in the TCRdb table, and some are missing; sequencing was by immunoSEQ multiplex PCR. Of approximately 150,000 clones detected, about four fifths appear once; the ten largest clones hold approximately 16%. The specimen was peripheral blood. The receptors derive from a human donor with acute or convalescent COVID-19. The donor label of this sample is uncertain.

V usage is TRBV11-2 and J usage is TRBJ1-4; D gene uncertain. The V and J ends lost 5 bases and 5 bases respectively, with 15 bases between them. This CDR3 region has 15 residues. Germline-derived CDR1 and CDR2 are SGHAT and FQNNGV. CDR3 region: CASSPNIYPNEKLFF. The CDR3, as DNA: TGTGCCAGCAGCCCGAACATTTACCCGAATGAAAAACTGTTTTTT. Combining the CDR3 with reference TRBV11-2 and TRBJ1-4 gives the whole variable domain EAGVAQSPRYKIIEKRQSVAFWCNPISGHATLYWYQQILGQGPKLLIQFQNNGVVDDSQLPKDRFSAERLKGVDSTLKIQPAKLEDSAVYLCASSPNIYPNEKLFFGSGTQLSVL.

V and J are TRBV27 and TRBJ1-2; TRBD1 aligns across 7 bases. CDR1 MNHEY and CDR2 SMNVEV come from the germline V gene (reference sequence). V dropped 2 bases and J dropped 4; count of bases not matched to a gene: 7. The CDR3 contains 15 residues. The CDR3 sequence is CASSLNPGQSYGYTF. Written as DNA, the CDR3 is TGTGCCAGCAGTTTAAACCCGGGACAGTCCTATGGCTACACCTTC.

The rearrangement links TRBV10-3 to TRBJ1-4; D might be TRBD1 (6 bases). Germline V gene lookup returns CDR1 ENHRY and CDR2 SYGVKD. Trimming shortened V by 2 bases and J by 4 bases, and 14 bases separated the two germline ends. The CDR3 contains 16 residues. The CDR3: CAISETRGSLNEKLFF. The CDR3 DNA follows: TGTGCCATCAGTGAGACAAGGGGGTCCCTTAATGAAAAACTGTTTTTT.